This T cell receptor (beta chain) was profiled in a study of blood T cell repertoires in COVID-19. Turning to the study itself: T cells, B-cell-depleted T cells, or PBMCs supplied cDNA or gDNA.

Only in-frame clones appear in the TCRdb table, and some are missing; sequencing was by immunoSEQ multiplex PCR. The table includes roughly 30,000 clones, roughly 85% detected once. This TCR was recovered from a man in his fifties or sixties with active COVID-19. Sequencing used peripheral blood.

The CDR3 region is CASSLTEDTQYF. The CDR3 nucleotides read TGCGCCAGCAGCTTAACAGAAGATACGCAGTATTTT. This chain connects TRBV5-1 to TRBJ2-3; no firm D call. The CDR3 length is 12 residues. V shed 2 bases and J shed 5 bases, with 6 bases lying between them. Germline CDR1 reads SGHRS; CDR2 reads YFSETQ.